The 3 T cell receptor beta chains reported below all come from one sample, sequenced in a study of long-term antiretroviral therapy in people with HIV. Runs used v3.0 of the immunoSEQ assay and were done at survey level. Sequencing was performed with immunoSEQ multiplex PCR; in TCRdb, only in-frame clones are kept and a portion is missing. The sample carries 15,000 to 20,000 clones, around 86% recorded once. The sample here was unsorted PBMCs, taken 0.5 years after starting antiretroviral therapy. The source is a man in his forties with HIV.

This clone was picked up one time. The chain is built from TRBV7-8 and TRBJ2-7; D is possibly TRBD1 (5 bases). The CDR3 loop spans 14 amino acids. Germline V gene lookup returns CDR1 SGHVS and CDR2 FQNEAQ. V lost 4 bases and J lost 4, with 14 bases in between. The CDR3 DNA is TGTGCCAGCAGCTGGGGCCCCGAAGGGTACGAGCAGTACTTC. This gives the protein CASSWGPEGYEQYF.

This chain joins TRBV2 and TRBJ2-2; 7 bases are a match to TRBD2. There are 13 residues in the CDR3. The germline V gene has CDR1 SNHLY and CDR2 FYNNEI. J gave up 4 bases and V 8 bases, and 4 bases lay outside the gene matches. DNA for the CDR3: TGTGCCAGCCCGGGGGGAGGCACCGGGGAGCTGTTTTTT. Protein sequence: CASPGGGTGELFF.

The J gene is TRBJ1-4, the V gene TRBV13, with D possibly TRBD1 on 5 matching bases. This CDR3 contains 15 residues. CDR1 and CDR2 (germline): PRHDT, FYEKMQ (reference sequence). V was cut by 3 bases and J by 7 bases, with 15 bases left in between. The CDR3 DNA follows: TGTGCCAGCAGCTTGTCGTTTACAGACAGTGAAAAACTGTTTTTT. This gives the protein CASSLSFTDSEKLFF.